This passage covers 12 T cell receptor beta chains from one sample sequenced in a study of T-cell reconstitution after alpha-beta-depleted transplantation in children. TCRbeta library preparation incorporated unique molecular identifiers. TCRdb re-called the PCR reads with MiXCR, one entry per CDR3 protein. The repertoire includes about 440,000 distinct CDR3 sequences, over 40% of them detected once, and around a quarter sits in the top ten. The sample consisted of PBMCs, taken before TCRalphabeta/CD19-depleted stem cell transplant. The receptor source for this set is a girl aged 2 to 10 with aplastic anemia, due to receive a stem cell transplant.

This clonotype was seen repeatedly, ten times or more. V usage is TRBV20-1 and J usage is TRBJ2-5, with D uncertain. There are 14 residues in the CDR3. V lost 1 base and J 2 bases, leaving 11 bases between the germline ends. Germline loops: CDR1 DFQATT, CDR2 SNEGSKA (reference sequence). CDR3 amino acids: CSARGKARQETQYF. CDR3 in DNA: TGCAGTGCTAGAGGGAAAGCGAGACAAGAGACCCAGTACTTC.

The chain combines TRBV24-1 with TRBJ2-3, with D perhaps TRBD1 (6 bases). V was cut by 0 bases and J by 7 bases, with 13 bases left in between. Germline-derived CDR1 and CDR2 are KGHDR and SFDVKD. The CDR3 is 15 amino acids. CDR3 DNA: TGTGCCACCAGTGATTTGGGGGACATTTGGAATACGCAGTATTTT. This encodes CATSDLGDIWNTQYF.

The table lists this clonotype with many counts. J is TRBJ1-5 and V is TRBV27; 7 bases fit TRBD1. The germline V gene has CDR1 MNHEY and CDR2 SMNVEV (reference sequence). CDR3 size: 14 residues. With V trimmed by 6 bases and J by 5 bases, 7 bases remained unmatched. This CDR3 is CASRTGTADQPQHF. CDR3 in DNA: TGTGCCAGCAGAACCGGGACAGCAGATCAGCCCCAGCATTTT.

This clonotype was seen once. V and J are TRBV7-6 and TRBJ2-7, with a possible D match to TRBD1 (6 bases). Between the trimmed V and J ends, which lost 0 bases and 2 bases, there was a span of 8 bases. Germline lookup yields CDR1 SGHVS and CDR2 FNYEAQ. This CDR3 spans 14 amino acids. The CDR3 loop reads CASSLAQGTYEQYF. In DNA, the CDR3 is TGTGCCAGCAGCTTAGCGCAGGGGACCTACGAGCAGTACTTC.

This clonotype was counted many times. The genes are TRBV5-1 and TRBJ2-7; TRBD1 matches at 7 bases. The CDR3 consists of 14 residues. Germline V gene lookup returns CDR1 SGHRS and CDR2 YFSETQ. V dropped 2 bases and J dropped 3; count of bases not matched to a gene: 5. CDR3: CASSLIRDSYEQYF. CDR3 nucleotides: TGCGCCAGCAGCTTAATCCGGGACAGCTACGAGCAGTACTTC.

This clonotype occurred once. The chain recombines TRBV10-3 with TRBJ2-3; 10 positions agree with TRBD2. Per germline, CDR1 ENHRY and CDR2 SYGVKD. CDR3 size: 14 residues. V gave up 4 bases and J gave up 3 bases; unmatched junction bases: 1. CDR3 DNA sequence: TGTGCCATCAGTGGTAGCGGGGGGACAGATACGCAGTATTTT. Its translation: CAISGSGGTDTQYF.

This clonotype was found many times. The CDR3 is CASSQDWVAGGPREQYF. DNA for the CDR3: TGCGCCAGCAGCCAAGATTGGGTAGCGGGAGGCCCGCGTGAGCAGTACTTC. The chain links TRBV4-1 to TRBJ2-7, with 10 bases lining up with TRBD2. Germline V gene lookup returns CDR1 MGHRA and CDR2 YSYEKL. After removal of 0 bases from V and 7 bases from J, the junction contained 12 bases not matched to a gene. The CDR3 is made up of 17 amino acids.

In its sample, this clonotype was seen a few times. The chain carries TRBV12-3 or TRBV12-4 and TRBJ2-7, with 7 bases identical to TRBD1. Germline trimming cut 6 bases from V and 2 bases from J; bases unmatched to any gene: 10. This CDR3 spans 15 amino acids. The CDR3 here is CASSTTGSPTYEQYF. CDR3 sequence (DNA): TGTGCCAGCAGCACGACAGGGTCCCCCACCTACGAGCAGTACTTC.

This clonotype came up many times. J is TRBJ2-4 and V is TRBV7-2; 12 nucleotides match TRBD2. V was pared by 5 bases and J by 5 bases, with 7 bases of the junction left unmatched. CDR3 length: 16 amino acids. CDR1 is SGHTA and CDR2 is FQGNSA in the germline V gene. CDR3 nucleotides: TGTGCCAGCAGCGTGACTAGCGGGAGTCCCCAAAACATTCAGTACTTC. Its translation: CASSVTSGSPQNIQYF.

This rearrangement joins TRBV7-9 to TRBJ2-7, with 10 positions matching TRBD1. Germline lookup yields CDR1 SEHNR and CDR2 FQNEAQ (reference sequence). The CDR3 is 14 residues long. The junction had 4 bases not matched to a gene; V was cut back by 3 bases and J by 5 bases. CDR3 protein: CASSLGQGLHEQYF. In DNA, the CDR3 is TGTGCCAGCAGCTTGGGACAGGGGCTCCACGAGCAGTACTTC.

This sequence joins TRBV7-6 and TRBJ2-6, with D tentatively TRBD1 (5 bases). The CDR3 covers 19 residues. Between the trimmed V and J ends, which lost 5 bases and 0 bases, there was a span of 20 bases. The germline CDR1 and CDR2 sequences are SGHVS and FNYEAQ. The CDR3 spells CASSPDPTGLSSGANVLTF. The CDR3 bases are TGTGCCAGCAGCCCCGACCCAACAGGATTGAGCTCTGGGGCCAACGTCCTGACTTTC.

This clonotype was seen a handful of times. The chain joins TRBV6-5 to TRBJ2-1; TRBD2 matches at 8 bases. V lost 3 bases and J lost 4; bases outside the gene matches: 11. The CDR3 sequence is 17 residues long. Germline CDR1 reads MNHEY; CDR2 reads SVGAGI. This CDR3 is CASSYSAGTSMYNEQFF. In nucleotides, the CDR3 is TGTGCCAGCAGTTATTCTGCCGGGACTAGTATGTACAATGAGCAGTTCTTC.